Listed below are T cell receptor beta chains from one sample, sequenced in a study of blood T cell repertoires in COVID-19. Generated by immunoSEQ multiplex PCR, the TCRdb table keeps only in-frame clones and is missing some. The profile shows about 140,000 clones, approximately 85% of them singletons. The sequenced sample consisted of peripheral blood. Source of these receptors: a human donor with acute or convalescent COVID-19. The donor label of this sample is uncertain. The CDR3 runs from the conserved cysteine through the conserved F or W. D genes are given only for firm matches. Part of the rows lack a size; the others show once, few, many or a class for expanded clones.

clone_size: -
v_call: TRBV5-1
d_call: TRBD2
j_call: TRBJ2-3
cdr3_nt: TGCGCCAGCAGCTCGGGACTAGCTCTGACAGATACGCAGTATTTT
cdr3_aa: CASSSGLALTDTQYF

clone_size: -
v_call: TRBV7-3
d_call: TRBD1
j_call: TRBJ2-2
cdr3_nt: TGTGCCAGCAGCTTAATGGAGACAGGGGCCGGCGGGGAGCTGTTTTTT
cdr3_aa: CASSLMETGAGGELFF

clone_size: -
v_call: TRBV28
d_call: TRBD1
j_call: TRBJ2-3
cdr3_nt: TGTGCCAGCAGGCTACAGGGGAGAGATACGCAGTATTTT
cdr3_aa: CASRLQGRDTQYF

clone_size: -
v_call: TRBV7-3
d_call: TRBD1
j_call: TRBJ1-2
cdr3_nt: TGTGCCAGCAGCTTAACAAGGACAGGGCTCTACACCTTC
cdr3_aa: CASSLTRTGLYTF

clone_size: -
v_call: TRBV4-3
d_call: TRBD2
j_call: TRBJ2-5
cdr3_nt: TGCGCCAGCAGTTGGACTAGCGGACTCCAAGAGACCCAGTACTTC
cdr3_aa: CASSWTSGLQETQYF

clone_size: -
v_call: TRBV19
d_call: -
j_call: TRBJ1-6
cdr3_nt: TGTGCCAGTAGTAAACAGAGCTCCTATAATTCACCCCTCCACTTT
cdr3_aa: CASSKQSSYNSPLHF

clone_size: -
v_call: TRBV28
d_call: -
j_call: TRBJ2-1
cdr3_nt: TGTGCCAGCAGTCCCCGGCAGGGTTTCATCTCCGGTGAGCAGTTCTTC
cdr3_aa: CASSPRQGFISGEQFF

clone_size: -
v_call: TRBV30
d_call: TRBD1
j_call: TRBJ1-2
cdr3_nt: TGTGCCTGGACCCTAAGGGGACAGGGGGCCGGAGGCTACACCTTC
cdr3_aa: CAWTLRGQGAGGYTF

clone_size: -
v_call: TRBV5-4
d_call: -
j_call: TRBJ2-3
cdr3_nt: TGTGCCAGCAGCGGGGGGGCCACAGATACGCAGTATTTT
cdr3_aa: CASSGGATDTQYF

clone_size: -
v_call: TRBV11-1
d_call: -
j_call: TRBJ1-1
cdr3_nt: TGTGCCAGCAGCCTCTCAAGACTGGCGAACACTGAAGCTTTCTTT
cdr3_aa: CASSLSRLANTEAFF

clone_size: -
v_call: TRBV3-1/TRBV3-2
d_call: -
j_call: TRBJ1-5
cdr3_nt: TGTGCCAGCAGCCAGTCCGGCAATCAGCCCCAGCATTTT
cdr3_aa: CASSQSGNQPQHF

clone_size: -
v_call: TRBV5-4
d_call: -
j_call: TRBJ2-2
cdr3_nt: TGTGCCAGCAGCTTGGGAGAAAGTACGAACACCGGGGAGCTGTTTTTT
cdr3_aa: CASSLGESTNTGELFF

clone_size: -
v_call: TRBV28
d_call: -
j_call: TRBJ1-1
cdr3_nt: TGTGCCAGCAAGGGGTTCGTAGCTTTCTTT
cdr3_aa: CASKGFVAFF

clone_size: -
v_call: TRBV7-7
d_call: -
j_call: TRBJ1-3
cdr3_nt: TGTGCTAGCAGCCCGGGGGTCGGAGGAAACACCATATATTTT
cdr3_aa: CASSPGVGGNTIYF

clone_size: -
v_call: TRBV6-5
d_call: -
j_call: TRBJ2-7
cdr3_nt: TGTGCCGGCAGTTTAGAGACAGGCTCCTACGAGCAGTACTTC
cdr3_aa: CAGSLETGSYEQYF

clone_size: -
v_call: TRBV27
d_call: TRBD1
j_call: TRBJ1-3
cdr3_nt: TGTGCCAGCAGTTCGGGACAGGGGATCTCTGGAAACACCATATATTTT
cdr3_aa: CASSSGQGISGNTIYF

clone_size: -
v_call: TRBV21-1
d_call: -
j_call: TRBJ1-3
cdr3_nt: TGTGCCAGCAGCAAAAGGGGAAGCTCTGGAAACACCATATATTTT
cdr3_aa: CASSKRGSSGNTIYF

clone_size: -
v_call: TRBV5-6
d_call: -
j_call: TRBJ1-1
cdr3_nt: TGTGCCAGCAGCTTGGTGGGGGGGCCGAACACTGAAGCTTTCTTT
cdr3_aa: CASSLVGGPNTEAFF

clone_size: -
v_call: TRBV7-2
d_call: TRBD1
j_call: TRBJ2-2
cdr3_nt: TGTGCCAGCAGCCTTCTACAGGGGTTCGGGGAGCTGTTTTTT
cdr3_aa: CASSLLQGFGELFF

clone_size: -
v_call: TRBV28
d_call: -
j_call: TRBJ2-2
cdr3_nt: TGTGCCAGCAGTTTATCTTCTCCCGGGGAGCTGTTTTTT
cdr3_aa: CASSLSSPGELFF

clone_size: -
v_call: TRBV18
d_call: TRBD1
j_call: TRBJ2-7
cdr3_nt: TGTGCCAGCTCACCGGGACAGTACGAGCAGTACTTC
cdr3_aa: CASSPGQYEQYF

clone_size: -
v_call: TRBV4-2
d_call: -
j_call: TRBJ2-4
cdr3_nt: TGTGCCAGCAGCTCGGGACTTCCCGGGGAGATTCAGTACTTC
cdr3_aa: CASSSGLPGEIQYF

clone_size: -
v_call: TRBV5-1
d_call: TRBD1
j_call: TRBJ1-5
cdr3_nt: TGCGCCAGCAGCCCAGGGACAGTTTATAGCAATCAGCCCCAGCATTTT
cdr3_aa: CASSPGTVYSNQPQHF

clone_size: -
v_call: TRBV6-5
d_call: TRBD1
j_call: TRBJ1-2
cdr3_nt: TGTGCCACCACAGGGGGCAACTATGGCTACACCTTC
cdr3_aa: CATTGGNYGYTF

clone_size: -
v_call: TRBV7-9
d_call: -
j_call: TRBJ2-3
cdr3_nt: TGTGCCAGCAGCTTATCCGCAGGTAGAAGCACAGATACGCAGTATTTT
cdr3_aa: CASSLSAGRSTDTQYF

clone_size: once
v_call: TRBV2
d_call: TRBD1
j_call: TRBJ2-2
cdr3_nt: TGTGCCAGACGTACAGGGGCGAACACCGGGGAGCTGTTTTTT
cdr3_aa: CARRTGANTGELFF

clone_size: -
v_call: TRBV5-6
d_call: -
j_call: TRBJ2-2
cdr3_nt: TGTGCCAGCAGGCTACAGGTATCGAACACCGGGGAGCTGTTTTTT
cdr3_aa: CASRLQVSNTGELFF

clone_size: -
v_call: TRBV14
d_call: -
j_call: TRBJ1-1
cdr3_nt: TGTGCCAGCAGCCAAGATCTCGTGGCTTTCTTT
cdr3_aa: CASSQDLVAFF

clone_size: -
v_call: TRBV18
d_call: TRBD1
j_call: TRBJ1-5
cdr3_nt: TGTGCCAGCTCACCAACCTCGACAGGGGTAAATCAGCCCCAGCATTTT
cdr3_aa: CASSPTSTGVNQPQHF

clone_size: -
v_call: TRBV6-5
d_call: -
j_call: TRBJ1-2
cdr3_nt: TGTGCCAGCAGCAAACAGGGCCACTATGGCTACACCTTC
cdr3_aa: CASSKQGHYGYTF

clone_size: -
v_call: TRBV30
d_call: TRBD1
j_call: TRBJ1-6
cdr3_nt: TGTGCCTGGAGTCCCGGACAGGGAAATTCACCCCTCCACTTT
cdr3_aa: CAWSPGQGNSPLHF

clone_size: -
v_call: TRBV29-1
d_call: -
j_call: TRBJ1-5
cdr3_nt: TGCAGCGTGGGAACGGAGGTCAATCAGCCCCAGCATTTT
cdr3_aa: CSVGTEVNQPQHF

clone_size: -
v_call: TRBV2
d_call: TRBD2
j_call: TRBJ2-3
cdr3_nt: TGTGCCAGCACTCCACTAGCGGGGAGCACAGATACGCAGTATTTT
cdr3_aa: CASTPLAGSTDTQYF

clone_size: -
v_call: TRBV5-1
d_call: TRBD2
j_call: TRBJ2-5
cdr3_nt: TGCGCCAGCAGCATTACTAGCGGGGGCTCTGGAGAGACCCAGTACTTC
cdr3_aa: CASSITSGGSGETQYF

clone_size: -
v_call: TRBV24-1
d_call: TRBD2
j_call: TRBJ2-5
cdr3_nt: TGTGCCACCAGTGATTCCTCCGGGACTAGCGATGGGGCCCAGTACTTC
cdr3_aa: CATSDSSGTSDGAQYF

clone_size: -
v_call: TRBV2
d_call: TRBD1
j_call: TRBJ1-3
cdr3_nt: TGTGCCAGCAGTGGACAGGGAACTGGAAACACCATATATTTT
cdr3_aa: CASSGQGTGNTIYF

clone_size: -
v_call: TRBV9
d_call: -
j_call: TRBJ1-2
cdr3_nt: TGTGCCAGCAGCGTAGTTCCGCGAGGGAGCTATGGCTACACCTTC
cdr3_aa: CASSVVPRGSYGYTF

clone_size: -
v_call: TRBV9
d_call: TRBD2
j_call: TRBJ2-2
cdr3_nt: TGTGCCAGCAGCCCCGGGACTAGCATCGGGGAGCTGTTTTTT
cdr3_aa: CASSPGTSIGELFF

clone_size: few
v_call: TRBV5-4
d_call: -
j_call: TRBJ2-7
cdr3_nt: TGTGCCAGCAGCTTGTCAGGTGTCTCCTACGAGCAGTACTTC
cdr3_aa: CASSLSGVSYEQYF

clone_size: -
v_call: TRBV27
d_call: TRBD1
j_call: TRBJ1-6
cdr3_nt: TGTGCCAGCAGTTTGGACAGGGGGCGCGAGTCACCCCTCCACTTT
cdr3_aa: CASSLDRGRESPLHF

clone_size: -
v_call: TRBV27
d_call: TRBD1
j_call: TRBJ2-7
cdr3_nt: TGTGCCAGCAGTTTTGGGACAGGGGCTTCGTACGAGCAGTACTTC
cdr3_aa: CASSFGTGASYEQYF

clone_size: -
v_call: TRBV28
d_call: -
j_call: TRBJ1-6
cdr3_nt: TGTGCCAGCAGTTCGACAGGTCTGAATTCACCCCTCCACTTT
cdr3_aa: CASSSTGLNSPLHF

clone_size: -
v_call: TRBV4-3
d_call: -
j_call: TRBJ2-3
cdr3_nt: TGCGCCAGCAGCCAAGATCCGGGGGTCAGCACAGATACGCAGTATTTT
cdr3_aa: CASSQDPGVSTDTQYF

clone_size: -
v_call: TRBV9
d_call: -
j_call: TRBJ1-1
cdr3_nt: TGTGCCAGCAGCGGGCGAACAGCGAACACTGAAGCTTTCTTT
cdr3_aa: CASSGRTANTEAFF

clone_size: -
v_call: TRBV6-2/TRBV6-3
d_call: -
j_call: TRBJ2-2
cdr3_nt: TGTGCCAGCAGTTACCCGAGTGTCGGGGAGCTGTTTTTT
cdr3_aa: CASSYPSVGELFF

clone_size: -
v_call: TRBV6-6
d_call: -
j_call: TRBJ1-6
cdr3_nt: TGTGCCAGCAGTCTAACGGGGGTTGATAATTCACCCCTCCACTTT
cdr3_aa: CASSLTGVDNSPLHF

clone_size: few
v_call: TRBV5-8
d_call: -
j_call: TRBJ1-5
cdr3_nt: TGTGCCAGCAGCTTGGGGGCAGGGTCCCTCTCGAGCAATCAGCCCCAGCATTTT
cdr3_aa: CASSLGAGSLSSNQPQHF

clone_size: -
v_call: TRBV7-2
d_call: -
j_call: TRBJ2-5
cdr3_nt: TGTGCCAGCAGCTTAGATCAGGGGCCCGAGAAGACCCAGTACTTC
cdr3_aa: CASSLDQGPEKTQYF

clone_size: -
v_call: TRBV5-1
d_call: TRBD2
j_call: TRBJ2-7
cdr3_nt: TGCGCCAGCAGCTTGGTAGCGGGGGGCCGCTACGAGCAGTACTTC
cdr3_aa: CASSLVAGGRYEQYF

clone_size: -
v_call: TRBV10-3
d_call: TRBD2
j_call: TRBJ2-1
cdr3_nt: TGTGCCATCAGTGAGTGGAGCGGGGGGACCTACAATGAGCAGTTCTTC
cdr3_aa: CAISEWSGGTYNEQFF

clone_size: few
v_call: TRBV5-4
d_call: -
j_call: TRBJ1-3
cdr3_nt: TGTGCCAGCAGCCTTCAGGAATCCGGAAACACCATATATTTT
cdr3_aa: CASSLQESGNTIYF

clone_size: -
v_call: TRBV6-6
d_call: -
j_call: TRBJ1-2
cdr3_nt: TGTGCCTCCTCCTTTGCGGGAAACTATGGCTACACCTTC
cdr3_aa: CASSFAGNYGYTF

clone_size: -
v_call: TRBV19
d_call: TRBD1
j_call: TRBJ1-2
cdr3_nt: TGTGCCAGTAGTATAGGGCAGGGGGCGTATGGCTACACCTTC
cdr3_aa: CASSIGQGAYGYTF

clone_size: -
v_call: TRBV5-4
d_call: -
j_call: TRBJ1-5
cdr3_nt: TGTGCCAGCAGCTTTAATAGCAATCAGCCCCAGCATTTT
cdr3_aa: CASSFNSNQPQHF

clone_size: once
v_call: TRBV28
d_call: -
j_call: TRBJ2-4
cdr3_nt: TGTGCCAGCAGTTTATACAACCTAGCCAAAAACATTCAGTACTTC
cdr3_aa: CASSLYNLAKNIQYF

clone_size: -
v_call: TRBV11-2
d_call: TRBD2
j_call: TRBJ2-5
cdr3_nt: TGTGCCAGCAGCTTAGGTCTAGCGGGATCGTACCAAGAGACCCAGTACTTC
cdr3_aa: CASSLGLAGSYQETQYF